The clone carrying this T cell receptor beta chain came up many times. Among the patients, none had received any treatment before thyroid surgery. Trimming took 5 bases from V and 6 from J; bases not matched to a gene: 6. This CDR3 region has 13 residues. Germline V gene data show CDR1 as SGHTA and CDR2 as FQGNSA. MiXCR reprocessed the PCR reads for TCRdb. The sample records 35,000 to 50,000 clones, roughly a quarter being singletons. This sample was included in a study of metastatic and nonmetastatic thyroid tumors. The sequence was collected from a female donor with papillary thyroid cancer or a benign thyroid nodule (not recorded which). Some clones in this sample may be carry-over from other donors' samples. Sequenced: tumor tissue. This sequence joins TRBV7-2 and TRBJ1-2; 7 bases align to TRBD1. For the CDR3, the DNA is TGTGCCAGCAGCCCGACAGGGTACGATGGCTACACCTTC. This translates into CASSPTGYDGYTF.